Given below is one TCR beta chain in context. Antigen: not known. Profiling relied on immunoSEQ multiplex PCR, and the TCRdb table lists in-frame clones only, not all of them. Seen here are approximately 130,000 clones, approximately 94% observed once, and the top ten hold under 4%. The data are from a study of T cell responses to AZD1222 COVID-19 vaccine. On the study more broadly: It was second doses at about 4 or about 12 weeks that were pooled.

Study outcomes and limitations: Nearly half of the spike-specific TCRs reportedly recognize variant regions that carry no mutations. The donor cohort was predominantly white British with a female majority, and clonal diversity may have been underestimated. Distributed over spike, vaccine-associated CD4 TCRs predominated at 160-218 and 743-854.

This clonotype was sampled from an adult in good health. This material consisted of peripheral blood, taken on day 0 of AZD1222 vaccination.

The DNA of the CDR3 is TGTGCCAGCAGGGGGGGGGTATATCAGCCCCAGCATTTT. This sequence encodes CASRGGVYQPQHF. The genes are TRBV28 and TRBJ1-5, with D maybe TRBD1 (5 bases). There are 13 residues in the CDR3. V lost 6 bases to trimming and J lost 5 bases, with 11 bases between them. CDR1 is MDHEN, CDR2 SYDVKM, per germline.